These 20 T cell receptor beta chains share one sample of origin, sequenced in a study of blood T cell repertoires in COVID-19. The table came from immunoSEQ multiplex PCR; TCRdb's copy has only in-frame clones and leaves some out. The table shows around 31,000 clones, with about 90% occurring only once. Sequences were obtained from peripheral blood. The receptors derive from a woman aged 40 to 50 with active or convalescent COVID-19.

The chain uses TRBV12-3 or TRBV12-4 and TRBJ2-3; D is unresolved. V was pared by 5 bases and J by 11 bases, with 14 bases between. There are 12 residues in the CDR3. CDR3 loop: CASSTTPVRQYF. The CDR3 DNA follows: TGTGCCAGCAGTACCACCCCCGTTAGGCAGTATTTT.

This chain uses TRBV7-2 with TRBJ2-4; 7 nucleotides line up with TRBD1. Germline V gene sequence: CDR1 SGHTA, CDR2 FQGNSA. J gave up 8 bases and V 5 bases, and 12 bases lay outside the gene matches. The CDR3 has 15 amino acids. The CDR3 region is CASSPTGLTSDIQYF. The CDR3 nucleotides are TGTGCCAGCAGCCCGACAGGGCTTACGTCGGACATTCAGTACTTC.

In this sample, this clone turned up once. The chain combines TRBV5-6 with TRBJ1-1; D remains ambiguous. V shed 5 bases and J shed 5 bases, with 13 bases lying between them. The CDR3 loop spans 13 amino acids. Germline-derived CDR1 and CDR2 are SGHDT and YYEEEE. The chain's CDR3 is CASSPWRATEAFF. Written as DNA, the CDR3 is TGTGCCAGCAGTCCATGGAGGGCAACTGAAGCTTTCTTT.

V usage is TRBV5-1 and J usage is TRBJ1-5; possible D gene TRBD1, 5 bases. The CDR3 runs to 15 residues. V was cut by 0 bases and J by 6 bases, with 13 bases left in between. CDR1 is SGHRS and CDR2 is YFSETQ in the germline V gene. CDR3 nucleotide sequence: TGCGCCAGCAGCTTGGAAGGGGAACGGAGTCAGCCCCAGCATTTT. It yields the protein CASSLEGERSQPQHF.

The chain couples TRBV15 to TRBJ2-2, with D unclear. The CDR3 consists of 14 residues. V lost 0 bases to trimming and J lost 4 bases, with 6 bases between them. The germline gives CDR1 LNHNV, CDR2 YYDKDF (reference sequence). This CDR3 is CATSRDWSTGELFF. In DNA, the CDR3 is TGTGCCACCAGCAGAGATTGGAGCACCGGGGAGCTGTTTTTT. The full variable domain, in which reference TRBV15 and TRBJ2-2 provide the parts outside the CDR3, is DAMVIQNPRYQVTQFGKPVTLSCSQTLNHNVMYWYQQKSSQAPKLLFHYYDKDFNNEADTPDNFQSRRPNTSFCFLDIRSPGLGDTAMYLCATSRDWSTGELFFGEGSRLTVL.

J is TRBJ2-5 and V is TRBV7-7, with 10 bases that match TRBD2. This CDR3 has 14 amino acids. The germline V gene encodes CDR1 SSHAT and CDR2 FNYEAQ (reference sequence). CDR3 DNA: TGTGCTAGCGGGGGGAGCGGGGGCTACGAGACCCAGTACTTC. Translation gives CASGGSGGYETQYF.

Only a few counts were recorded for this clone. The CDR3 DNA reads as TGTGCCAGCAGTTCCCCGACAGGGCAGTACTTC. It encodes CASSSPTGQYF. The chain carries TRBV28 and TRBJ2-7, with a weak D call TRBD1 (6 bases). In germline, CDR1 is MDHEN, CDR2 SYDVKM. V was trimmed by 4 bases and J by 9 bases, leaving 10 bases between them. The CDR3 runs 11 residues.

The chain carries TRBV29-1 and TRBJ2-5; 9 bases agree with TRBD2. Germline CDR1 SQVTM, CDR2 ANQGSEA. The CDR3 spans 15 residues. The trim removed 5 bases at V and 5 bases at J, leaving 12 bases unmatched. CDR3 sequence: CSVHPGGGARETQYF. CDR3 nucleotide sequence: TGCAGCGTTCACCCTGGCGGGGGGGCCCGGGAGACCCAGTACTTC.

This chain uses TRBV5-1 with TRBJ1-6; TRBD1 might be the D (5 bases). V was trimmed by 3 bases and J by 4 bases, leaving 17 bases between them. CDR1 and CDR2 (germline): SGHRS, YFSETQ. The CDR3 extends over 17 amino acids. CDR3 protein: CASSSGRDSSYNSPLHF. For the CDR3, the DNA is TGCGCCAGCAGCTCCGGCCGGGACTCTAGTTATAATTCACCCCTCCACTTT.

J is TRBJ2-1 and V is TRBV29-1, with TRBD1 matching 10 bases. V dropped 7 bases and J dropped 9; count of bases not matched to a gene: 12. Per the germline V gene, CDR1 is SQVTM and CDR2 is ANQGSEA. The CDR3 runs to 14 residues. The chain's CDR3 is CSAGAHRQGAEQFF. CDR3 coding DNA: TGCAGCGCGGGTGCCCACCGACAGGGGGCTGAGCAGTTCTTC.

This clone was counted a few times. The chain combines TRBV3-1 (or the pseudogene TRBV3-2) with TRBJ1-2, with 7 nucleotides matching TRBD1. The CDR3 has 16 residues. Trimming removed 3 bases from V and 0 bases from J; junction bases left unmatched: 7. Germline V gives CDR1 LGHDT, CDR2 YNNKEL (reference sequence). DNA for the CDR3: TGTGCCAGCAGCCATCTCGGACAGGAGGCTAACTATGGCTACACCTTC. Its protein is CASSHLGQEANYGYTF.

This clone occurred a few times. The J gene is TRBJ2-7, the V gene TRBV7-6; 7 bases are a match to TRBD1. V lost 4 bases to trimming and J lost 3 bases; unmatched junction nucleotides: 6. This CDR3 is 14 amino acids long. Per the germline V gene, CDR1 is SGHVS and CDR2 is FNYEAQ. Here the CDR3 reads CASSSVTGDYEQYF. The CDR3 bases are TGTGCCAGCAGCTCCGTTACAGGGGACTACGAGCAGTACTTC.

The chain employs TRBV9 and TRBJ2-7; maybe TRBD1 (5 bases). The V gene lost 0 bases and the J gene lost 0 bases, with 16 bases spanning the gap. Germline V gene lookup returns CDR1 SGDLS and CDR2 YYNGEE. The CDR3 has 17 amino acids. The CDR3 region is CASSVGPAGPHSYEQYF. CDR3 coding DNA: TGTGCCAGCAGCGTAGGCCCCGCAGGGCCCCACTCCTACGAGCAGTACTTC.

This clone was observed once. The chain uses TRBV12-5 and TRBJ2-5, with 7 positions matching TRBD1. This CDR3 is built from 12 residues. The germline CDR1 and CDR2 sequences are LGHNT and FRNRAP. With 6 bases clipped from V and 6 bases from J, the junction kept 4 bases outside the gene matches. For the CDR3, the DNA is TGTGCTAGTGGACGGGACAGTCAGACCCAGTACTTC. Its protein is CASGRDSQTQYF.

The gene calls are TRBV9 and TRBJ1-1; perhaps TRBD1 as D (6 bases). V was shortened by 4 bases and J by 4 bases, with 14 bases between the two germline ends. Germline V gives CDR1 SGDLS, CDR2 YYNGEE. The CDR3 is 14 residues long. For the CDR3, the DNA is TGTGCCAGCAGCCTTTGGGGGCGCGGCACTGAAGCTTTCTTT. This translates into CASSLWGRGTEAFF.

CDR3 bases: TGTGCCAGCCGCCCTGACGGAGCTTATAATTCACCCCTCCACTTT. Amino acids: CASRPDGAYNSPLHF. This chain connects TRBV7-9 to TRBJ1-6; D call uncertain. V lost 8 bases and J lost 4, with 15 bases in between. This CDR3 has 15 residues. Germline values: CDR1 SEHNR, CDR2 FQNEAQ (reference sequence).

This sequence joins TRBV2 and TRBJ1-1, with D unclear. The CDR3 has 16 amino acids. Trimming removed 1 base at V and 4 bases at J, with 16 bases between. CDR1 SNHLY and CDR2 FYNNEI come from the germline V gene. The CDR3 here is CASSEVSAGMGTEAFF. CDR3 DNA sequence: TGTGCCAGCAGTGAAGTGTCGGCGGGGATGGGCACTGAAGCTTTCTTT.

The chain recombines TRBV4-1 with TRBJ1-2; 7 positions match TRBD1. V shed 0 bases and J 7 bases; nucleotides not matched to a gene: 11. Germline assignment: CDR1 MGHRA and CDR2 YSYEKL. The CDR3 totals 16 residues. As DNA, the CDR3 is TGCGCCAGCAGCCAAGATGGGCAGGGGGGCTTGGGTGGCTACACCTTC. Translated, it gives CASSQDGQGGLGGYTF.

This chain uses TRBV15 with TRBJ2-5; 13 nucleotides align to TRBD2. CDR1 and CDR2 (germline): LNHNV, YYDKDF (reference sequence). V dropped 3 bases and J dropped 5; count of bases not matched to a gene: 3. This CDR3 has 15 residues. This CDR3 is CATSSGTSGMETQYF. In DNA form, the CDR3 reads TGTGCCACCAGCAGCGGGACTAGCGGGATGGAGACCCAGTACTTC. Full variable domain (missing parts from reference TRBV15 and TRBJ2-5): DAMVIQNPRYQVTQFGKPVTLSCSQTLNHNVMYWYQQKSSQAPKLLFHYYDKDFNNEADTPDNFQSRRPNTSFCFLDIRSPGLGDTAMYLCATSSGTSGMETQYFGPGTRLLVL.

The chain carries TRBV11-2 and TRBJ2-1, with TRBD1 matching 7 bases. V lost 6 bases and J lost 9; bases outside the gene matches: 11. The CDR3 contains 14 residues. Germline V gene data show CDR1 as SGHAT and CDR2 as FQNNGV. The CDR3: CASRPGQSGGEQFF. For the CDR3, the DNA is TGTGCCAGCAGACCGGGACAGAGTGGGGGTGAGCAGTTCTTC.